The T cell receptor beta chain described here comes from a study of T cells in Graves' hyperthyroidism and ophthalmopathy. Study-wide background: At initial diagnosis, before any treatment had begun, peripheral blood was obtained.

Study-wide points: Within blood appeared most thyroid clonotypes that had expanded above 0.001. The model forecast ophthalmopathy, anticipating it by a median approximately 6.2 months before onset.

Germline CDR1 MNHEY, CDR2 SVGAGI. The CDR3 covers 18 residues. Trimming took 0 bases from V and 5 from J; bases not matched to a gene: 10. Amplification of TCR beta CDR3 regions used RNA as the template. HTBI primers were used for first-round RT-PCR of the TCR CDR3. TCRdb fed the multiplex PCR reads into MiXCR, producing one record per CDR3 protein. There are 500,000 to 800,000 distinct CDR3 sequences in the sample; roughly 14% occur only once, and approximately 13% lies in the top ten. Reasons for excluding patients were uncontrolled infection, other autoimmune disease, pregnancy or lactation. This clonotype showed up many times. The antigen remains undetermined.

The specimen sequenced was blood. This chain uses TRBV6-5 with TRBJ2-1; the match to TRBD2 covers 10 bases. The sequence came from a woman in her 50s with Graves' ophthalmopathy. The CDR3 DNA follows: TGTGCCAGCAGTTACTCGCCCCTAGCGGGAGCCCCCGACAATGAGCAGTTCTTC. It is translated as CASSYSPLAGAPDNEQFF.